This entry concerns a single T cell receptor (beta chain). This specimen comes from a study of Ad26.COV2.S vaccination and SARS-CoV-2 variants. Clones were sequenced by immunoSEQ multiplex PCR, and TCRdb holds only the in-frame ones, with some missing. The data show some 290,000 clones, around 81% seen once. V lost 5 bases and J lost 2, with 16 bases in between. This CDR3 is 15 amino acids long. The germline V gene has CDR1 SGHTA and CDR2 FQGNSA. Treatment described: roughly 20 received Ad26.COV2.S at low or high dose, single or two shots; 5 received placebo; per-sample allocation not given. Each sample was drawn 63 days after the first injection (of vaccine or placebo). Based in Boston, the donor was an adult of 18-55 years.

This TCR came from a person aged 18-60 years who received the Ad26.COV2.S COVID-19 vaccine or a placebo. Here the sequenced sample was peripheral blood, taken in a trial of Ad26.COV2.S vaccine versus placebo. This chain uses TRBV7-2 with TRBJ2-7; D remains ambiguous. DNA of the CDR3: TGTGCCAGCAGCCCGCGAGCAGGACCCACCTACGAGCAGTACTTC. Residues: CASSPRAGPTYEQYF.